Below, 8 T cell receptor beta chains from the same sample are listed, as sequenced in a study of blood T cell repertoires in COVID-19. Sequencing used immunoSEQ multiplex PCR; TCRdb keeps in-frame clones, though not all of them. The sample lists approximately 80,000 clones, more than 60% seen once, with roughly 15% in the top ten. Sequencing was performed on peripheral blood. The receptors here all came from a human donor in a cohort sampled during active COVID-19.

This sequence joins TRBV30 and TRBJ1-1; a weak D match, TRBD1 (6 bases). The CDR3 contains 12 residues. Germline lookup yields CDR1 GTSNPN and CDR2 SVGIG (reference sequence). The ends were cut back, 2 bases at V and 13 bases at J, with 17 bases in the middle. The CDR3 is CAWSLRGRGGFF. The DNA of the CDR3 is TGTGCCTGGAGTCTGAGGGGGAGGGGGGGTTTCTTT.

This clone was seen more than once but under ten times. The chain couples TRBV29-1 to TRBJ1-2, with TRBD1 as a possible D gene (5 bases). CDR1 is SQVTM and CDR2 is ANQGSEA in the germline V gene. V dropped 5 bases and J dropped 4 bases, with 11 bases sitting between them. The CDR3 is 12 residues long. CDR3 sequence (DNA): TGCAGCGTTCCAGACAGCCCCTATGGCTACACCTTC. Translation: CSVPDSPYGYTF.

The chain uses TRBV9 and TRBJ2-2; 7 nucleotides agree with TRBD1. Trimming at V came to 4 bases and at J to 3 bases, leaving 6 bases not matched to a gene. CDR1 SGDLS and CDR2 YYNGEE come from the germline V gene. The CDR3 has 15 amino acids. Here the CDR3 DNA reads TGTGCCAGCAGCAACCGGGACAGTTACACCGGGGAGCTGTTTTTT. It translates to CASSNRDSYTGELFF.

This clone turned up a few times. This chain joins TRBV18 and TRBJ1-1; 9 bases line up with TRBD1. Trimming at V came to 6 bases and at J to 0 bases, leaving 5 bases not matched to a gene. The CDR3 spans 15 residues. Germline V lookup: CDR1 KGHSH, CDR2 LQKENI. CDR3 sequence reads: CASSPDRGMNTEAFF. The CDR3 DNA reads as TGTGCCAGCTCCCCCGACAGGGGGATGAACACTGAAGCTTTCTTT.

V gene TRBV18 combines with J gene TRBJ1-2; D possibly corresponds to TRBD1 (5 bases). The CDR3 spans 14 residues. Germline lookup yields CDR1 KGHSH and CDR2 LQKENI. With 6 bases removed from V and 8 bases from J, the gap between germline ends came to 19 bases. The CDR3 DNA reads as TGTGCCAGCTCGGCGGGAGACAGAGAAAGCGGCTACACCTTC. This translates into CASSAGDRESGYTF.

The rearrangement links TRBV11-3 to TRBJ2-5, with D unclear. Germline V gene data show CDR1 as SGHNT and CDR2 as YENEEA. Trimming took off 8 bases at V and 5 bases at J, with 18 bases between the two ends. CDR3 length: 14 residues. CDR3 amino acids: CASCDSIRSETQYF. The CDR3 nucleotides read TGTGCCAGCTGCGACTCTATTCGTTCGGAGACCCAGTACTTC.

V is TRBV4-1 and J is TRBJ2-3, with a tentative D call TRBD2 (6 bases). The V end was cut by 0 bases, the J end by 0 bases, with 10 bases between. This CDR3 comprises 16 residues. Per the germline V gene, CDR1 is MGHRA and CDR2 is YSYEKL. The CDR3 DNA follows: TGCGCCAGCAGCCAAGATCGGGGGAAAAGCACAGATACGCAGTATTTT. Protein: CASSQDRGKSTDTQYF.

As to this clone: Germline is not matched at one junction end, which may reflect a read error. V gene TRBV6-5 combines with J gene TRBJ1-2; D is possibly TRBD1 (6 bases). CDR1 and CDR2 (germline): MNHEY, SVGAGI. This CDR3 spans 15 amino acids. CDR3 loop: CASTYQQGGLYGYTF. For the CDR3, the DNA is TGTGCCAGCACTTACCAACAGGGTGGACTGTATGGCTACACCTTC.